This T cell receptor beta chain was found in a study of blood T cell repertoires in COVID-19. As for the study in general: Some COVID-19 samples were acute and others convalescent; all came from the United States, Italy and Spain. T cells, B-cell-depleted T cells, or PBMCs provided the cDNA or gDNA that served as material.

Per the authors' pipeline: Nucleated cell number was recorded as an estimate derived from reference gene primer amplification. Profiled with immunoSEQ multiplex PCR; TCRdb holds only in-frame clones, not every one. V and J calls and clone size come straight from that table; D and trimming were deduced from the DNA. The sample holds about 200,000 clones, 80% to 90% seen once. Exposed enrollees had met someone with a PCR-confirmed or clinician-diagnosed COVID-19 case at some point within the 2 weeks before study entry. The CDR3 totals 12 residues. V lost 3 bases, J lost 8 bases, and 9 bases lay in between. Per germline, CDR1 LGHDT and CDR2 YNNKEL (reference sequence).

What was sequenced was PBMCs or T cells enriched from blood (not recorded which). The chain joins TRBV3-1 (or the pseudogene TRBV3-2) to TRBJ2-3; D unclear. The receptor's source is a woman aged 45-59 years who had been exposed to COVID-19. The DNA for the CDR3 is TGTGCCAGCAGCCAGACTCCCCGTACGCAGTATTTT. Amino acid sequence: CASSQTPRTQYF.